These 5 T cell receptor beta chains originate from one sample sequenced in a study of blood T cell repertoires in COVID-19. Clones were sequenced by immunoSEQ multiplex PCR, and TCRdb holds only the in-frame ones, with some missing. The data hold 150,000 or so clones, with 70% to 90% observed a single time. Sequenced input: peripheral blood. The origin of the receptors is a woman aged 70 to 79 with acute or convalescent COVID-19.

This chain uses TRBV7-9 with TRBJ2-5; a weak D match, TRBD1 (5 bases). Germline CDR1 and CDR2: SEHNR and FQNEAQ (reference sequence). V was trimmed by 5 bases and J by 7 bases, leaving 17 bases between them. CDR3 size: 14 residues. CDR3: CASSPRAGKGTQYF. As DNA, the CDR3 is TGTGCCAGCAGCCCTAGAGCAGGGAAAGGGACCCAGTACTTC.

The chain is built from TRBV6-1 and TRBJ2-3; D remains unclear. Looked up from germline, CDR1 is MNHNS and CDR2 is SASEGT. V lost 2 bases and J lost 3, with 12 bases in between. The CDR3 is 15 residues long. For the CDR3, the DNA is TGTGCCAGCAGTGAAATGGCGGAAAGAACAGATACGCAGTATTTT. Its translation: CASSEMAERTDTQYF.

This clone is a singleton in its sample. This chain connects TRBV7-2 to TRBJ1-2, with D maybe TRBD1 (5 bases). Trimming took off 5 bases at V and 13 bases at J, with 17 bases between the two ends. The CDR3 covers 12 residues. The germline gives CDR1 SGHTA, CDR2 FQGNSA. The CDR3 DNA reads as TGTGCCAGCAGCATTCAAGCAGGGAGGAGCACCTTC. It specifies CASSIQAGRSTF. Filled out from reference TRBV7-2 and TRBJ1-2, the complete variable domain reads GAGVSQSPSNKVTEKGKDVELRCDPISGHTALYWYRQSLGQGLEFLIYFQGNSAPDKSGLPSDRFSAERTGGSVSTLTIQRTQQEDSAVYLCASSIQAGRSTFGSGTRLTVV.

The V gene is TRBV5-1, the J gene TRBJ2-1; 8 positions match TRBD1. CDR3 length: 12 amino acids. After removal of 3 bases from V and 12 bases from J, the junction contained 5 bases not matched to a gene. The germline V gene encodes CDR1 SGHRS and CDR2 YFSETQ. The CDR3 here is CASSSSTGAQFF. The CDR3 coding sequence is TGCGCCAGCAGCTCCTCGACAGGGGCGCAGTTCTTC.

The J gene is TRBJ1-3, the V gene TRBV9; D not resolved. Germline CDR1 SGDLS, CDR2 YYNGEE. This CDR3 region has 15 residues. The V end lost 1 base, the J end lost 4 bases, and 12 bases lay between the germline ends. CDR3 region: CASSVSTGLGNTIYF. In nucleotides, the CDR3 is TGTGCCAGCAGCGTATCCACGGGTCTGGGAAACACCATATATTTT.